Presented here are 12 T cell receptor beta chains from one specimen sequenced in a study of T-cell memory formation after mild COVID-19. MiXCR, applied by TCRdb to the 5' RACE reads, yields one record per CDR3 protein. The table includes 290,000 or so distinct CDR3 sequences, roughly a fifth detected once. Sample: PBMCs or a T cell subset sorted from them (not recorded which). The receptor set was obtained from a man aged 18-30 years who had mild COVID-19 (a few samples of this study predate the infection). Cell type and time point are not known.

The chain combines TRBV30 with TRBJ1-6; 7 positions agree with TRBD1. Germline CDR1 and CDR2: GTSNPN and SVGIG (reference sequence). This CDR3 comprises 14 residues. V gave up 3 bases and J gave up 7 bases; unmatched junction bases: 6. The CDR3 loop is CAWSRTGFNSPLHF. CDR3 DNA sequence: TGTGCCTGGAGCCGGACAGGATTCAATTCACCCCTCCACTTT.

This clonotype was seen more than once but under ten times. The rearrangement uses TRBV6-5 and TRBJ2-5; D perhaps matches TRBD2 (5 bases). CDR3 length: 18 residues. V was shortened by 0 bases and J by 3 bases, with 20 bases between the two germline ends. Germline V gene lookup returns CDR1 MNHEY and CDR2 SVGAGI. The CDR3 DNA reads as TGTGCCAGCAGTTACTCGATCCCGGACTGGAATACCAAAGAGACCCAGTACTTC. Its translation is CASSYSIPDWNTKETQYF.

The chain uses TRBV5-1 and TRBJ1-6, with 9 bases lining up with TRBD1. CDR1 SGHRS and CDR2 YFSETQ come from the germline V gene. The CDR3 has 14 amino acids. J lost 7 bases, V lost 7 bases, and 6 bases had no gene match. The CDR3 sequence: CASRQGVNNSPLHF. CDR3 coding DNA: TGCGCCAGCCGACAGGGGGTTAACAATTCACCCCTCCACTTT.

A few counts support this clonotype. This chain connects TRBV20-1 to TRBJ1-2, with D possibly matching TRBD1 (5 bases). CDR1 is DFQATT, CDR2 SNEGSKA, per germline (reference sequence). CDR3 length: 14 residues. V lost 6 bases and J lost 5, with 19 bases in between. CDR3 amino acids: CSATTGGFGYGYTF. In DNA, the CDR3 is TGCAGTGCAACCACGGGGGGATTTGGGTATGGCTACACCTTC.

This clonotype was counted only a few times. The J gene is TRBJ2-7, the V gene TRBV4-1; no firm D call. V lost 1 base, J lost 4 bases, and 8 bases lay in between. The CDR3 contains 13 residues. Germline assignment: CDR1 MGHRA and CDR2 YSYEKL. CDR3 sequence: CASSQVGGYEQYF. The CDR3 nucleotides are TGCGCCAGCAGCCAAGTAGGTGGGTACGAGCAGTACTTC.

The genes are TRBV27 and TRBJ2-1; D possibly uses TRBD1 or TRBD2 (6 bases each). CDR3 length: 15 residues. The germline V and J ends were trimmed by 2 bases and 6 bases, with 14 bases remaining between them. Per germline, CDR1 MNHEY and CDR2 SMNVEV (reference sequence). In DNA, the CDR3 is TGTGCCAGCAGTTTAGGGGGGCCTGCTAGCAATGAGCAGTTCTTC. Translating it yields CASSLGGPASNEQFF.

V is TRBV5-1 and J is TRBJ2-5; D remains ambiguous. This CDR3 contains 13 residues. V lost 1 base and J 5 bases, leaving 9 bases between the germline ends. Germline values: CDR1 SGHRS, CDR2 YFSETQ. The CDR3 protein is CASSLLPHETQYF. In DNA form, the CDR3 reads TGCGCCAGCAGCTTGTTGCCCCACGAGACCCAGTACTTC. Complete variable domain (other parts from reference TRBV5-1 and TRBJ2-5): KAGVTQTPRYLIKTRGQQVTLSCSPISGHRSVSWYQQTPGQGLQFLFEYFSETQRNKGNFPGRFSGRQFSNSRSEMNVSTLELGDSALYLCASSLLPHETQYFGPGTRLLVL.

This clonotype was observed a handful of times. This chain links TRBV6-1 with TRBJ2-7; maybe TRBD2 (6 bases). CDR3 length: 15 residues. Trimming removed 2 bases from V and 0 bases from J, with 11 bases in between. Per the germline V gene, CDR1 is MNHNS and CDR2 is SASEGT. The CDR3 reads CASSEWGESSYEQYV. DNA of the CDR3: TGTGCCAGCAGTGAATGGGGGGAAAGCTCCTACGAGCAGTACGTC.

This clonotype was recorded a few times. The rearrangement joins TRBV2 to TRBJ2-3; D possibly uses TRBD1 or TRBD2 (6 bases each). In germline, CDR1 is SNHLY, CDR2 FYNNEI. The CDR3 is 14 amino acids. Trimming removed 10 bases at V and 5 bases at J, with 19 bases between. The CDR3 spells CAIKEGGGVDTQYF. Here the CDR3 DNA reads TGTGCCATTAAAGAGGGGGGAGGAGTAGATACGCAGTATTTT. Full variable domain (remainder filled in from reference TRBV2 and TRBJ2-3): EPEVTQTPSHQVTQMGQEVILRCVPISNHLYFYWYRQILGQKVEFLVSFYNNEISEKSEIFDDQFSVERPDGSNFTLKIRSTKLEDSAMYFCAIKEGGGVDTQYFGPGTRLTVL.

In its sample, this clonotype was seen a few times. The J gene is TRBJ1-4, the V gene TRBV7-9; 10 positions agree with TRBD1. V lost 5 bases, J lost 8 bases, and 5 bases stayed unmatched. The CDR3 loop spans 14 amino acids. Looked up from germline, CDR1 is SEHNR and CDR2 is FQNEAQ (reference sequence). The CDR3: CASSPGTGDEKLFF. The CDR3 bases are TGTGCCAGCAGCCCCGGGACAGGGGACGAAAAACTGTTTTTT.

This clonotype occurred a few times. The chain has TRBV7-9 and TRBJ2-7; possibly TRBD1 or TRBD2 for D (6 bases each). Germline V gives CDR1 SEHNR, CDR2 FQNEAQ (reference sequence). The CDR3 loop spans 13 amino acids. The V end lost 2 bases, the J end lost 9 bases, and 14 bases lay between the germline ends. Written as DNA, the CDR3 is TGTGCCAGCAGCTTAAGGGGGGAACTGCCGCAGTACGTC. Translated, it gives CASSLRGELPQYV.

The rearrangement links TRBV18 to TRBJ2-6; the D is unclear. CDR1 and CDR2 (germline): KGHSH, LQKENI. The V end was cut by 2 bases, the J end by 2 bases, with 7 bases between. This CDR3 spans 15 amino acids. The CDR3 region has the DNA TGTGCCAGCTCACCATCCGGAACTGGGGCCAACGTCCTGACTTTC. Encoded protein: CASSPSGTGANVLTF.